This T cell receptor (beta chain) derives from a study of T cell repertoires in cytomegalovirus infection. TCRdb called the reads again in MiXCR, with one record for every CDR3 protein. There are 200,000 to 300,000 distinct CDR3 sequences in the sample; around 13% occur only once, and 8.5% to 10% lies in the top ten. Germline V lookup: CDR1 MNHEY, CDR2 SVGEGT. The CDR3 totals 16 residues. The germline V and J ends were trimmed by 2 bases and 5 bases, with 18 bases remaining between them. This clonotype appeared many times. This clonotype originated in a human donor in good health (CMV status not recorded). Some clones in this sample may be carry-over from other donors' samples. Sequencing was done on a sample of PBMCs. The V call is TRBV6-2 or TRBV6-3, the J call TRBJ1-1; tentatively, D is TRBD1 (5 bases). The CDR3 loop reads CASSYRYDRGTTEAFF. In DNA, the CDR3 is TGTGCCAGCAGTTACCGATACGACAGAGGAACTACTGAAGCTTTCTTT.